The 22 T cell receptor beta chains presented below share a single source sample, sequenced in a study of blood T cell repertoires in COVID-19. Clones were read by immunoSEQ multiplex PCR, and TCRdb kept only the in-frame ones, dropping some. Altogether about 58,000 clones are present, more than 75% being singletons, with the ten largest covering roughly 5.1%. What was sequenced was peripheral blood. The receptors stem from a man aged 35 to 55 with active COVID-19.

The V call is TRBV19, the J call TRBJ1-5; a possible D gene is TRBD1 (5 bases). Per the germline V gene, CDR1 is LNHDA and CDR2 is SQIVND (reference sequence). This CDR3 is built from 14 residues. Trimming stripped 3 bases from V and 5 bases from J, with 11 bases between. The CDR3 spells CASSMTGGYQPQHF. The CDR3 bases are TGTGCCAGTAGTATGACCGGGGGTTATCAGCCCCAGCATTTT.

CDR3 sequence reads: CASRPGGRTDTQYF. The CDR3 DNA reads TGTGCCAGCAGACCGGGAGGGAGAACAGATACGCAGTATTTT. The chain employs TRBV6-5 and TRBJ2-3, with TRBD2 matching over 8 bases. Germline CDR1 is MNHEY and CDR2 is SVGAGI. Germline trimming cut 6 bases from V and 3 bases from J; bases unmatched to any gene: 5. The CDR3 length is 14 residues.

The V and J genes are TRBV29-1 and TRBJ2-5; maybe TRBD2 (6 bases). V lost 5 bases and J lost 1, with 14 bases in between. The germline V gene encodes CDR1 SQVTM and CDR2 ANQGSEA. CDR3 length: 14 amino acids. The CDR3 DNA is TGCAGCGTTACCGAAGCGGGTACCCAAGAGACCCAGTACTTC. Translated: CSVTEAGTQETQYF.

This rearrangement joins TRBV27 to TRBJ2-2, with unresolved D. CDR1 is MNHEY and CDR2 is SMNVEV in the germline V gene (reference sequence). The CDR3 runs to 14 residues. V shed 8 bases and J shed 3 bases, with 13 bases lying between them. CDR3 in amino acids: CASRTFPDTGELFF. The CDR3, as DNA: TGTGCCAGCCGAACCTTCCCGGACACCGGGGAGCTGTTTTTT.

The V gene is TRBV29-1, the J gene TRBJ2-1, with TRBD2 matching over 8 bases. With V trimmed by 6 bases and J by 3 bases, 7 bases remained unmatched. The CDR3 loop spans 14 amino acids. Germline assignment: CDR1 SQVTM and CDR2 ANQGSEA. This CDR3 reads CSVSPGGGYNEQFF. As DNA, the CDR3 is TGCAGCGTGTCCCCGGGAGGGGGCTACAATGAGCAGTTCTTC.

The CDR3 reads CASSLQRVTYEQYF. For the CDR3, the DNA is TGTGCCAGCAGCTTACAGCGGGTGACCTACGAGCAGTACTTC. This chain connects TRBV11-1 to TRBJ2-7, with a tentative D call TRBD2 (6 bases). Germline V lookup: CDR1 SGHAT, CDR2 FQDESV (reference sequence). The CDR3 consists of 14 residues. Trimming shortened V by 2 bases and J by 2 bases, and 10 bases separated the two germline ends. Based on the CDR3 plus reference TRBV11-1 and TRBJ2-7, the full variable domain is EAEVAQSPRYKITEKSQAVAFWCDPISGHATLYWYRQILGQGPELLVQFQDESVVDDSQLPKDRFSAERLKGVDSTLKIQPAELGDSAMYLCASSLQRVTYEQYFGPGTRLTVT.

This chain links TRBV20-1 with TRBJ2-3; 9 positions agree with TRBD2. This CDR3 region has 16 residues. Unmatched junction bases numbered 7, after V lost 3 bases and J lost 0 bases. Germline V lookup: CDR1 DFQATT, CDR2 SNEGSKA (reference sequence). The CDR3 spells CSASLAGAGSTDTQYF. The CDR3 region has the DNA TGCAGTGCTAGTTTAGCGGGGGCGGGAAGCACAGATACGCAGTATTTT.

The J gene is TRBJ2-1, the V gene TRBV10-3, with TRBD2 as a possible D gene (6 bases). The length of the CDR3 is 13 residues. V lost 3 bases to trimming and J lost 7 bases, with 10 bases between them. Germline values: CDR1 ENHRY, CDR2 SYGVKD. In nucleotides, the CDR3 is TGTGCCATCAGTGACGGAGGGCCAAATGAGCAGTTCTTC. Translated, it gives CAISDGGPNEQFF.

The chain recombines TRBV23-1 with TRBJ2-1; 8 bases align to TRBD1. Being an ORF, TRBV23-1 has a function that is uncertain. The CDR3 sequence is 16 residues long. V was clipped by 2 bases and J by 5 bases; unmatched bases: 8. CDR3 region: CASSQKTGTGDNEQFF. The CDR3 nucleotides read TGCGCCAGCAGTCAAAAGACCGGGACAGGAGACAATGAGCAGTTCTTC.

This CDR3 is CASSPGPGEKLFF. The CDR3 bases are TGTGCCAGCTCACCAGGGCCCGGCGAAAAACTGTTTTTT. The chain couples TRBV18 to TRBJ1-4; D unresolved. This CDR3 spans 13 amino acids. Germline lookup yields CDR1 KGHSH and CDR2 LQKENI. V was pared by 2 bases and J by 8 bases, with 9 bases between.

The V call is TRBV4-2, the J call TRBJ2-1; TRBD2 matches at 10 bases. Germline V gene sequence: CDR1 LGHNA, CDR2 YNFKEQ. CDR3 length: 16 residues. Trimming removed 0 bases from V and 5 bases from J; junction bases left unmatched: 4. CDR3 protein: CASSQDFTSGDNEQFF. The CDR3 DNA sequence: TGTGCCAGCAGCCAAGATTTTACTAGCGGGGACAATGAGCAGTTCTTC.

CDR3 DNA sequence: TGTGCCAGCAGCGGCGGACAGGCCTCCTACAATGAGCAGTTCTTC. This gives the protein CASSGGQASYNEQFF. This rearrangement joins TRBV9 to TRBJ2-1, with 7 positions matching TRBD1. Per the germline V gene, CDR1 is SGDLS and CDR2 is YYNGEE. The CDR3 sequence is 15 residues long. Trimming took 3 bases from V and 0 from J; bases not matched to a gene: 3. The entire variable domain, with the rest obtained from reference TRBV9 and TRBJ2-1, is as follows: DSGVTQTPKHLITATGQRVTLRCSPRSGDLSVYWYQQSLDQGLQFLIQYYNGEERAKGNILERFSAQQFPDLHSELNLSSLELGDSALYFCASSGGQASYNEQFFGPGTRLTVL.

The gene calls are TRBV19 and TRBJ1-5; no definite D call. The germline gives CDR1 LNHDA, CDR2 SQIVND (reference sequence). V gave up 3 bases and J gave up 0 bases, with 12 bases separating them. This CDR3 has 16 residues. CDR3 coding DNA: TGTGCCAGTAGTATTGTGACACTTTATAGCAATCAGCCCCAGCATTTT. It codes for CASSIVTLYSNQPQHF. The variable domain in full, completed from reference TRBV19 and TRBJ1-5, reads DGGITQSPKYLFRKEGQNVTLSCEQNLNHDAMYWYRQDPGQGLRLIYYSQIVNDFQKGDIAEGYSVSREKKESFPLTVTSAQKNPTAFYLCASSIVTLYSNQPQHFGDGTRLSIL.

The genes are TRBV10-3 and TRBJ2-2; 8 bases are shared with TRBD2. Germline V lookup: CDR1 ENHRY, CDR2 SYGVKD. The CDR3 contains 12 residues. V lost 11 bases, J lost 7 bases, and 6 bases stayed unmatched. CDR3 sequence: CACGGRVGELFF. For the CDR3, the DNA is TGTGCCTGCGGGGGGCGGGTCGGGGAGCTGTTTTTT.

V gene TRBV18 combines with J gene TRBJ1-4, with D uncertain. Between the trimmed V and J ends, which lost 3 bases and 4 bases, there was a span of 15 bases. The germline V gene encodes CDR1 KGHSH and CDR2 LQKENI. The CDR3 sequence is 16 residues long. This chain's CDR3 is CASSPLTGGDNEKLFF. The CDR3 DNA sequence: TGTGCCAGCTCACCTCTGACCGGAGGAGATAATGAAAAACTGTTTTTT.

The chain couples TRBV19 to TRBJ2-3, with TRBD2 as a possible D gene (6 bases). CDR1 and CDR2 from the germline V gene are LNHDA and SQIVND (reference sequence). The CDR3 consists of 14 residues. Trimming took 2 bases from V and 5 from J, leaving 11 bases between them. The CDR3 DNA is TGTGCCAGTAGTATAAGAGCGCGGGGAGATACGCAGTATTTT. Translating it yields CASSIRARGDTQYF.

J is TRBJ2-5 and V is TRBV5-6, with 8 bases identical to TRBD2. The V gene end was trimmed by 7 bases and the J gene end by 7 bases; junction bases not matched to a gene: 12. This CDR3 has 14 amino acids. From germline, CDR1 is SGHDT and CDR2 YYEEEE. The CDR3, as DNA: TGTGCCAGCTCTACCAAAGCGGGGGTTTCGACCCAGTACTTC. It translates to CASSTKAGVSTQYF.

V and J are TRBV5-1 and TRBJ2-7; D may be TRBD2 (7 bases). There are 17 residues in the CDR3. Trimming removed 0 bases from V and 0 bases from J, with 16 bases in between. Germline V CDR1 and CDR2: SGHRS, YFSETQ. Written as DNA, the CDR3 is TGCGCCAGCAGCTTGGCGGGGGCGGGAGCAGCCTCCTACGAGCAGTACTTC. This codes for CASSLAGAGAASYEQYF.

This clone showed up just a few times. The rearrangement joins TRBV19 to TRBJ2-7; TRBD1 agrees at 8 bases. With 8 bases clipped from V and 6 bases from J, the junction kept 9 bases outside the gene matches. Per germline, CDR1 LNHDA and CDR2 SQIVND (reference sequence). The CDR3 extends over 13 amino acids. CDR3 region: CASGQGARGEQYF. The CDR3 DNA reads as TGTGCCAGTGGGCAGGGGGCAAGGGGCGAGCAGTACTTC.

The CDR3, as DNA: TGTGCTAGTGGACGGGACAGCTATGGCTACACCTTC. This encodes CASGRDSYGYTF. The V gene is TRBV12-5, the J gene TRBJ1-2; 7 bases align to TRBD1. CDR1 is LGHNT, CDR2 FRNRAP, per germline. The CDR3 is made up of 12 amino acids. V shed 6 bases and J 4 bases; nucleotides not matched to a gene: 2.

The chain links TRBV18 to TRBJ2-2, with D perhaps matching TRBD2 (5 bases). Germline values: CDR1 KGHSH, CDR2 LQKENI. This CDR3 has 15 residues. V was cut by 2 bases and J by 6 bases, with 13 bases left in between. Here the CDR3 reads CASSPVLTGSGELFF. The CDR3 region has the DNA TGTGCCAGCTCACCAGTCCTGACGGGATCCGGGGAGCTGTTTTTT.

The chain has TRBV5-1 and TRBJ2-2; the match to TRBD1 covers 8 bases. The J segment lost 6 bases and the V segment lost 0 bases, leaving 4 bases of the junction unmatched. CDR1 is SGHRS and CDR2 is YFSETQ in the germline V gene. The CDR3 totals 15 residues. The CDR3 region has the DNA TGCGCCAGCAGCTTGGGACAGGGGACCGCCGGGGAGCTGTTTTTT. Translated, it gives CASSLGQGTAGELFF.